Each of the 19 T cell receptor beta chains below was sequenced from the same sample in a study of CD8+ T cells in alopecia areata. Stated treatment: oral pan-JAK inhibitor, 5-10 mg twice daily. Once RNA had been extracted, it was reverse transcribed into cDNA to act as the sequencing template. Only in-frame clones appear in the TCRdb table, and some are missing; sequencing was by immunoSEQ multiplex PCR. The table has about 290,000 clones, 58% seen once. Here the sequenced sample was CD4+ T cells sorted from blood, taken at week 24, from a patient treated with tofacitinib. Receptors were obtained from a human donor with alopecia areata.

This clone was observed a single time. V is TRBV4-1 and J is TRBJ1-5; no firm D call. Germline V gives CDR1 MGHRA, CDR2 YSYEKL. The ends were cut back, 1 base at V and 7 bases at J, with 14 bases in the middle. The CDR3 has 15 amino acids. CDR3 sequence reads: CASSQVRREAQPQHF. For the CDR3, the DNA is TGCGCCAGCAGCCAAGTTAGGAGGGAGGCACAGCCCCAGCATTTT.

The rearrangement links TRBV29-1 to TRBJ2-4, with 9 bases identical to TRBD1. CDR1 and CDR2 from the germline V gene are SQVTM and ANQGSEA. This CDR3 has 14 amino acids. V was clipped by 6 bases and J by 2 bases; unmatched bases: 5. CDR3 in amino acids: CSVLGTGTKNIQYF. The CDR3 coding sequence is TGCAGCGTCCTAGGGACAGGGACCAAAAACATTCAGTACTTC.

V is TRBV4-1 and J is TRBJ2-7, with D perhaps TRBD2 (5 bases). Trimming took off 6 bases at V and 1 base at J, with 16 bases between the two ends. CDR1 MGHRA and CDR2 YSYEKL come from the germline V gene. This CDR3 comprises 15 residues. CDR3: CASRGLAGPSYEQYF. For the CDR3, the DNA is TGCGCCAGCAGGGGTCTGGCGGGTCCGTCCTACGAGCAGTACTTC.

The genes are TRBV30 and TRBJ2-4, with TRBD2 matching 7 bases. V was pared by 3 bases and J by 7 bases, with 3 bases of the junction left unmatched. This CDR3 contains 12 residues. CDR1 GTSNPN and CDR2 SVGIG come from the germline V gene (reference sequence). The CDR3 coding sequence is TGTGCCTGGAGGTTGGGAGGGAACATTCAGTACTTC. Encoded protein: CAWRLGGNIQYF.

This clone occurred a few times. V usage is TRBV14 and J usage is TRBJ2-1, with D perhaps matching TRBD2 (5 bases). Germline lookup yields CDR1 SGHDN and CDR2 FVKESK. This CDR3 comprises 15 residues. Trimming left V 4 bases short and J 3 bases short, with 13 bases between. The CDR3 is CASSLPGRIYNEQFF. The CDR3 region has the DNA TGTGCCAGCAGCCTCCCGGGAAGGATCTACAATGAGCAGTTCTTC.

The V and J genes are TRBV14 and TRBJ2-1; 7 positions match TRBD2. This CDR3 contains 17 residues. Germline trimming cut 3 bases from V and 0 bases from J; bases unmatched to any gene: 8. Germline assignment: CDR1 SGHDN and CDR2 FVKESK. The CDR3 bases are TGTGCCAGCAGCCACCGGAGGGAGGGCTTCTCCTACAATGAGCAGTTCTTC. Its translation is CASSHRREGFSYNEQFF.

The V and J genes are TRBV28 and TRBJ1-1; 9 nucleotides line up with TRBD1. CDR1 is MDHEN, CDR2 SYDVKM, per germline. V dropped 6 bases and J dropped 4; count of bases not matched to a gene: 6. The CDR3 consists of 14 residues. The CDR3 DNA follows: TGTGCCAGCAGAACCGGGACAGGGAGCACTGAAGCTTTCTTT. Translated: CASRTGTGSTEAFF.

V gene TRBV29-1 combines with J gene TRBJ2-1, with 10 bases aligning to TRBD2. CDR1 and CDR2 from the germline V gene are SQVTM and ANQGSEA. The J segment lost 9 bases and the V segment lost 3 bases, leaving 8 bases of the junction unmatched. The CDR3 runs to 14 residues. The CDR3 is CSVDPSSGGGEQFF. The DNA of the CDR3 is TGCAGCGTTGATCCGTCTAGCGGGGGAGGTGAGCAGTTCTTC.

This clone appeared a few times. The J gene is TRBJ2-5, the V gene TRBV5-1, with 9 positions matching TRBD1. The V and J ends lost 4 bases and 2 bases, in that order; junction bases with no gene match: 9. This CDR3 spans 16 amino acids. Germline values: CDR1 SGHRS, CDR2 YFSETQ. The CDR3 nucleotides read TGCGCCAGCAGCCGGACGGGACAGGGACCACAAGAGACCCAGTACTTC. This encodes CASSRTGQGPQETQYF.

This clone was counted only a few times. The chain carries TRBV15 and TRBJ1-4; 7 positions match TRBD1. Germline lookup yields CDR1 LNHNV and CDR2 YYDKDF (reference sequence). The CDR3 is made up of 12 amino acids. Germline trimming cut 4 bases from V and 7 bases from J; bases unmatched to any gene: 0. CDR3 DNA sequence: TGTGCCACCAGCAACAGGGGTGAAAAACTGTTTTTT. It translates to CATSNRGEKLFF.

Only one count was recorded for this clone. The chain combines TRBV20-1 with TRBJ2-3; D not certain. In germline, CDR1 is DFQATT, CDR2 SNEGSKA (reference sequence). The length of the CDR3 is 11 residues. V shed 7 bases and J shed 4 bases, with 9 bases lying between them. CDR3 DNA: TGCAGTGTAAGAGGCGCAGATACGCAGTATTTT. Residues: CSVRGADTQYF.

The genes are TRBV7-9 and TRBJ1-5; D not resolved. V lost 5 bases, J lost 5 bases, and 7 bases lay in between. Germline V gives CDR1 SEHNR, CDR2 FQNEAQ (reference sequence). The CDR3 spans 12 residues. This CDR3 is CASSRGDQPQHF. The CDR3 DNA is TGTGCCAGCAGCCGGGGTGATCAGCCCCAGCATTTT.

In the case of this clone: At the DNA level, this CDR3 is encoded by other sequences in the same sample as well. The chain uses TRBV30 and TRBJ2-4; tentatively, D is TRBD1 or TRBD2 (5 bases each). Deletions cut 0 bases from V and 12 bases from J, with 15 bases between. The germline gives CDR1 GTSNPN, CDR2 SVGIG (reference sequence). This CDR3 spans 13 amino acids. This chain's CDR3 is CAWSVLGEKDQYF. CDR3 nucleotides: TGTGCCTGGAGTGTTCTAGGGGAGAAGGATCAGTACTTC. Supplemented by reference TRBV30 and TRBJ2-4, the full variable domain reads SQTIHQWPATLVQPVGSPLSLECTVEGTSNPNLYWYRQAAGRGLQLLFYSVGIGQISSEVPQNLSASRPQDRQFILSSKKLLLSDSGFYLCAWSVLGEKDQYFGAGTRLSVL.

This clone was counted a single time. V is TRBV11-2 and J is TRBJ1-1, with a possible D match to TRBD1 (6 bases). Germline lookup yields CDR1 SGHAT and CDR2 FQNNGV. The V and J ends lost 0 bases and 0 bases respectively, with 11 bases between them. CDR3 length equals 16 residues. This chain's CDR3 is CASSLDLGGMNTEAFF. As DNA, the CDR3 is TGTGCCAGCAGCTTAGATCTCGGGGGCATGAACACTGAAGCTTTCTTT.

This clone was seen only once. This chain links TRBV4-1 with TRBJ1-2, with 7 bases aligning to TRBD1. CDR3 length equals 18 residues. CDR1 and CDR2 from the germline V gene are MGHRA and YSYEKL. Germline trimming cut 1 base from V and 0 bases from J; bases unmatched to any gene: 11. This CDR3 reads CASSQVLQGIEANYGYTF. CDR3 nucleotides: TGCGCCAGCAGCCAAGTCCTACAGGGGATAGAGGCTAACTATGGCTACACCTTC.

This clone was seen a few times. The chain has TRBV4-1 and TRBJ2-2; D assignment may be TRBD1 or TRBD2 (5 bases each). Germline V gene lookup returns CDR1 MGHRA and CDR2 YSYEKL. Trimming pared 1 base from V and 7 bases from J, leaving 7 bases between. The CDR3 consists of 13 residues. The CDR3 DNA follows: TGCGCCAGCAGCCAAGTGGGGGTCGGGGAGCTGTTTTTT. Encoded protein: CASSQVGVGELFF.

This chain links TRBV30 with TRBJ1-6; unclear D gene. V was trimmed by 4 bases and J by 5 bases, leaving 6 bases between them. This CDR3 is built from 12 residues. The germline V gene encodes CDR1 GTSNPN and CDR2 SVGIG (reference sequence). The CDR3 nucleotides read TGTGCCTGGACAGCAAATAATTCACCCCTCCACTTT. Encoded protein: CAWTANNSPLHF. Filled out from reference TRBV30 and TRBJ1-6, the complete variable domain reads SQTIHQWPATLVQPVGSPLSLECTVEGTSNPNLYWYRQAAGRGLQLLFYSVGIGQISSEVPQNLSASRPQDRQFILSSKKLLLSDSGFYLCAWTANNSPLHFGNGTRLTVT.

The J gene is TRBJ1-4, the V gene TRBV6-5; D not resolved. The germline gives CDR1 MNHEY, CDR2 SVGAGI. CDR3 length equals 11 residues. Trimming removed 8 bases from V and 5 bases from J, with 6 bases in between. CDR3 amino acids: CASYSNEKLFF. The CDR3 DNA sequence: TGTGCCAGCTACTCCAATGAAAAACTGTTTTTT.

This clone was seen a handful of times. This rearrangement joins TRBV5-1 to TRBJ1-2; TRBD1 might be the D (5 bases). Germline V gene sequence: CDR1 SGHRS, CDR2 YFSETQ. The CDR3 has 15 amino acids. Trimming removed 1 base from V and 8 bases from J, with 18 bases in between. This CDR3 reads CASSLWPGRLDGYTF. The CDR3 DNA reads as TGCGCCAGCAGCTTGTGGCCAGGGAGGTTGGACGGCTACACCTTC.